The text below deals with one T cell receptor (beta chain). These data originate in a study of blood T cell repertoires in COVID-19. TCRdb's copy holds only in-frame clones and misses some; the assay was immunoSEQ multiplex PCR. The sample lists roughly 250,000 clones; 70% to 90% were seen once. Study members were between roughly 18 and 89 years old and lived in 20 to 25 US regions. The germline gives CDR1 LNHDA, CDR2 SQIVND (reference sequence). This CDR3 has 12 residues. Trimming took off 5 bases at V and 8 bases at J, with 12 bases between the two ends. The V call is TRBV19, the J call TRBJ1-2; D might be TRBD1 (6 bases). Sequences were obtained from PBMCs or T cells enriched from blood (not recorded which). The receptor was isolated from a woman aged 30 to 39 who had recovered from COVID-19. CDR3 residues: CASSPGHGGYTF. CDR3 DNA sequence: TGTGCCAGTAGTCCGGGACATGGCGGCTACACCTTC.